Presented here are 21 T cell receptor beta chains from one specimen sequenced in a study of cytomegalovirus exposure and HLA in healthy donors. In the PCR, 60 Vbeta and 13 Jbeta primers were used. Libraries were prepared by immunoSEQ multiplex PCR; TCRdb keeps only in-frame clonotypes and omits some of them. Of about 82,000 clones listed, over 75% are singletons. Source material: PBMCs. The source of these receptors is a human donor in good health.

This clone was seen more than once but under ten times. CDR3 nucleotide sequence: TGTGCCAGCAGCACTACCTCCCGGGACCCAAATTGGAGGGACGAGCAGTACTTC. As protein: CASSTTSRDPNWRDEQYF. The rearrangement joins TRBV7-6 to TRBJ2-7; TRBD2 might be the D (6 bases). Germline V gene lookup returns CDR1 SGHVS and CDR2 FNYEAQ. The ends were cut back, 5 bases at V and 5 bases at J, with 28 bases in the middle. The CDR3 totals 18 residues. Variable domain in full (rest from reference TRBV7-6 and TRBJ2-7): GAGVSQSPRYKVTKRGQDVALRCDPISGHVSLYWYRQALGQGPEFLTYFNYEAQQDKSGLPNDRFSAERPEGSISTLTIQRTEQRDSAMYRCASSTTSRDPNWRDEQYFGPGTRLTVT.

J is TRBJ2-7 and V is TRBV21-1; the D call of TRBD1 is as the table states it, not checked on the DNA. TRBV21-1 is annotated as a pseudogene. This CDR3 region has 15 residues. CDR3 protein: CASSKSPDRDYEQYF. In DNA form, the CDR3 reads TGTGCCAGCAGCAAATCTCCGGACAGAGATTACGAGCAGTACTTC.

CDR3 amino acids: CASSAGGGQPQHF. CDR3 coding DNA: TGTGCCAGCAGTGCAGGAGGCGGTCAGCCCCAGCATTTT. This chain joins TRBV6-5 and TRBJ1-5; D gene uncertain. CDR1 and CDR2 (germline): MNHEY, SVGAGI. The CDR3 length is 13 residues. Between the trimmed V and J ends, which lost 5 bases and 6 bases, there was a span of 11 bases.

A single count supports this clone. The chain joins TRBV9 to TRBJ2-5; 9 bases agree with TRBD1. The CDR3 is 15 residues long. The V gene's germline CDR1 is SGDLS and CDR2 YYNGEE. J was trimmed by 0 bases and V by 4 bases; bases with no gene match: 4. The CDR3 sequence is CASSLNRGHQETQYF. The CDR3 nucleotides read TGTGCCAGCAGCCTAAACAGGGGGCACCAAGAGACCCAGTACTTC.

The V gene is TRBV5-6, the J gene TRBJ2-7, with D unclear. CDR1 and CDR2 from the germline V gene are SGHDT and YYEEEE. V was trimmed by 2 bases and J by 0 bases, leaving 9 bases between them. This CDR3 contains 14 residues. The CDR3 is CASSLILSSYEQYF. CDR3 bases: TGTGCCAGCAGCTTAATACTTTCCTCCTACGAGCAGTACTTC.

This clone was seen more than once but under ten times. This chain connects TRBV4-3 to TRBJ2-1; unclear D gene. This CDR3 region has 14 residues. Trimming left V 0 bases short and J 6 bases short, with 9 bases between. Germline assignment: CDR1 LGHNA and CDR2 YSLEER. The CDR3 DNA reads as TGCGCCAGCAGCCAAGAGCCAAGGAGCAATGAGCAGTTCTTC. Residues: CASSQEPRSNEQFF.

V is TRBV19 and J is TRBJ2-7; TRBD1 matches 9 bases. The CDR3 has 14 amino acids. J gave up 5 bases and V 5 bases, and 7 bases lay outside the gene matches. Germline CDR1 and CDR2: LNHDA and SQIVND (reference sequence). The CDR3 bases are TGTGCCAGTAGTCCCCGGACAGGGGCCCACGAGCAGTACTTC. It encodes CASSPRTGAHEQYF.

Worth noting for this clone: Sequence at one end of the junction differs from germline and may be a read error. The gene calls are TRBV7-9 and TRBJ2-7; weak D call: TRBD1 (7 bases). There are 14 residues in the CDR3. Looked up from germline, CDR1 is SEHNR and CDR2 is FQNEAQ (reference sequence). The CDR3 spells CATSRGTVSYEQYF. The CDR3 DNA is TGTGCCACCAGCCGCGGGACAGTTTCCTACGAGCAGTACTTC.

This chain joins TRBV27 and TRBJ2-3, with 12 bases lining up with TRBD2. V lost 7 bases and J lost 6; bases outside the gene matches: 8. Germline lookup yields CDR1 MNHEY and CDR2 SMNVEV (reference sequence). CDR3 length: 15 amino acids. The CDR3 spells CASTPTSGGMDTQYF. The CDR3 DNA reads as TGTGCCAGCACACCGACTAGCGGGGGAATGGATACGCAGTATTTT.

The chain combines TRBV7-6 with TRBJ2-5, with 8 bases that match TRBD2. The CDR3 loop spans 14 amino acids. Germline V gene lookup returns CDR1 SGHVS and CDR2 FNYEAQ. The junction had 9 bases not matched to a gene; V was cut back by 5 bases and J by 7 bases. CDR3 bases: TGTGCCAGCAGCCGTATTAGCGGGGATGGGACCCAGTACTTC. As protein: CASSRISGDGTQYF.

The J gene is TRBJ2-2, the V gene TRBV19, with TRBD2 matching over 8 bases. This CDR3 spans 17 amino acids. After removal of 6 bases from V and 7 bases from J, the junction contained 16 bases not matched to a gene. CDR1 and CDR2 (germline): LNHDA, SQIVND (reference sequence). CDR3 in DNA: TGTGCCAGTAGCACATCCTTAAGAGCGGGGGCGGTCGGGGAGCTGTTTTTT. Its protein is CASSTSLRAGAVGELFF.

J is TRBJ2-1 and V is TRBV5-4; 10 nucleotides align to TRBD2. CDR3 length: 15 residues. V shed 5 bases and J 9 bases; nucleotides not matched to a gene: 11. Per germline, CDR1 SGHNT and CDR2 YYREEE (reference sequence). The chain's CDR3 is CASSGGSGGALEQFF. The CDR3, as DNA: TGTGCCAGCAGTGGAGGCAGCGGGGGGGCGCTTGAGCAGTTCTTC.

The CDR3 is CASSLGGTESYEQYF. In DNA form, the CDR3 reads TGTGCCAGCAGCTTAGGAGGGACAGAAAGCTACGAGCAGTACTTC. The rearrangement joins TRBV11-3 to TRBJ2-7; 7 nucleotides align to TRBD1. The V gene's germline CDR1 is SGHNT and CDR2 YENEEA. V shed 1 base, J shed 3 bases, and the junction held 6 bases outside the gene matches. This CDR3 spans 15 amino acids. The full variable domain, its missing parts supplied by reference TRBV11-3 and TRBJ2-7, is EAGVVQSPRYKIIEKKQPVAFWCNPISGHNTLYWYLQNLGQGPELLIRYENEEAVDDSQLPKDRFSAERLKGVDSTLKIQPAELGDSAVYLCASSLGGTESYEQYFGPGTRLTVT.

A few counts support this clone. The rearrangement uses TRBV6-5 and TRBJ2-2; 8 bases fit TRBD1. V dropped 6 bases and J dropped 5; count of bases not matched to a gene: 5. There are 14 residues in the CDR3. Germline V gene data show CDR1 as MNHEY and CDR2 as SVGAGI. The CDR3 nucleotides are TGTGCCAGCAGGGTGACAGGGGAGACCGGGGAGCTGTTTTTT. Its translation is CASRVTGETGELFF.

The chain couples TRBV10-1 to TRBJ1-1; 9 bases agree with TRBD1. Germline loops: CDR1 WNHNN, CDR2 SYGVQD (reference sequence). With 6 bases clipped from V and 0 bases from J, the junction kept 8 bases outside the gene matches. The length of the CDR3 is 16 residues. This CDR3 is CASSSGTGNLNTEAFF. CDR3 nucleotides: TGCGCCAGCAGCTCCGGGACAGGGAACTTGAACACTGAAGCTTTCTTT.

This chain joins TRBV29-1 and TRBJ1-5; D perhaps matches TRBD1 (5 bases). There are 15 residues in the CDR3. CDR1 SQVTM and CDR2 ANQGSEA come from the germline V gene. The V and J ends lost 4 bases and 5 bases respectively, with 18 bases between them. The CDR3 protein is CSVVEVGGGDQPQHF. CDR3 nucleotide sequence: TGCAGCGTTGTGGAGGTAGGCGGGGGGGATCAGCCCCAGCATTTT.

V usage is TRBV2 and J usage is TRBJ1-1, with a possible D match to TRBD1 (5 bases). Germline V gives CDR1 SNHLY, CDR2 FYNNEI. The CDR3 is 12 amino acids. V lost 10 bases, J lost 11 bases, and 20 bases lay in between. As DNA, the CDR3 is TGTGCCAACCGACAGACCGAGCCCGCGGCTTTCTTT. As protein: CANRQTEPAAFF.

This chain connects TRBV6-1 to TRBJ1-1, with D possibly TRBD1 on 5 matching bases. Germline V gene data show CDR1 as MNHNS and CDR2 as SASEGT. The CDR3 is made up of 13 amino acids. Trimming took 2 bases from V and 8 from J, leaving 12 bases between them. CDR3 sequence reads: CASSEQGINEAFF. The CDR3 DNA is TGTGCCAGCAGTGAACAGGGAATAAACGAAGCTTTCTTT.

The chain has TRBV6-1 and TRBJ1-2; D call uncertain. The germline gives CDR1 MNHNS, CDR2 SASEGT. Trimming removed 7 bases at V and 3 bases at J, with 12 bases between. This CDR3 is built from 13 residues. The DNA of the CDR3 is TGTGCCAGCAAACCCTCTCGGGACTATGGCTACACCTTC. Encoded protein: CASKPSRDYGYTF.

The chain couples TRBV4-3 to TRBJ1-6, with D unresolved. Germline V gene lookup returns CDR1 LGHNA and CDR2 YSLEER. With 1 base removed from V and 6 bases from J, the gap between germline ends came to 13 bases. There are 16 residues in the CDR3. CDR3 amino acids: CASSQAQRATNSPLHF. The DNA for the CDR3 is TGCGCCAGCAGCCAAGCACAGCGGGCTACTAATTCACCCCTCCACTTT.

The chain combines TRBV19 with TRBJ1-6, with D tentatively TRBD1 (5 bases). The V end lost 5 bases, the J end lost 0 bases, and 11 bases lay between the germline ends. Germline V gene sequence: CDR1 LNHDA, CDR2 SQIVND (reference sequence). The CDR3 totals 16 residues. The CDR3 bases are TGTGCCAGTAGTGCCAGGGATAGCTCCTATAATTCACCCCTCCACTTT. As protein: CASSARDSSYNSPLHF.